This entry is about one TCR beta chain. The antigen remains unidentified. One entry per CDR3 protein results from TCRdb running MiXCR on the RT-PCR reads. The sample lists almost 250,000 distinct CDR3 sequences, 9% to 15% occurring once. This record comes from a study of response to subunit inactivated influenza vaccine. Study-wide findings and caveats: Each seasonal influenza vaccination, the authors suggested, recruits few new T cells.

The sequencing here drew on non-naive T cells sorted from PBMCs, taken 14 to 15 days before vaccination. The receptor's source is a man aged 45-65 years who received an inactivated influenza vaccine.

The CDR3 nucleotides read TGCAGTGCCGTCGGCCAGCGGGGATACCTTATCACAGATACGCAGTATTTT. Protein sequence: CSAVGQRGYLITDTQYF. The chain carries TRBV20-1 and TRBJ2-3; TRBD2 matches 7 bases. Germline CDR1 is DFQATT and CDR2 is SNEGSKA (reference sequence). CDR3 length equals 17 residues. V dropped 6 bases and J dropped 2; count of bases not matched to a gene: 17.